This T cell receptor (beta chain) emerged from a study of blood T cell repertoires in COVID-19. Study overall: The United States, Italy and Spain provided the acute and convalescent COVID-19 samples. Sources were T cells, B-cell-depleted T cells, or PBMCs; the material itself was cDNA or gDNA.

Original analysis: Amplifying reference gene primers gave estimates of nucleated cell counts. Here immunoSEQ multiplex PCR was the method, and the copy in TCRdb shows in-frame clones only, minus some. For V, J and clone size, that table is used; D and trimming come from the DNA. The data contain around 120,000 clones, under 80% of them singletons. Germline V gene data show CDR1 as SGHAT and CDR2 as FQNNGV. V dropped 4 bases and J dropped 3; count of bases not matched to a gene: 7. CDR3 length: 15 residues. J is TRBJ1-2 and V is TRBV11-2; TRBD1 matches 8 bases. Material: peripheral blood. This clonotype was obtained from a man between 65 and 80 years old with active or convalescent COVID-19. In DNA, the CDR3 is TGTGCCAGCAGCTCGTACAGGGGGGCTGACTATGGCTACACCTTC. This gives the protein CASSSYRGADYGYTF.